What follows describes a single T cell receptor (beta chain). Its antigen is unknown. Within one base of it there is no much larger clone, and no base qualities were kept. The collaborating institutions used their own protocols to collect whole blood in K2EDTA tubes. For TCRbeta analysis, collaborators shipped samples in one of three forms: frozen whole blood, isolated PBMCs, or DNA extracted from either of those sample types. CDR1 MNHEY and CDR2 SVGEGT were looked up in the germline V gene. V loses 4 bases of germline sequence and J loses 7 bases, and the interval between the two ends is 19 bases. From cysteine to phenylalanine, the CDR3 is 15 amino acids long. Left in the record is the CDR3 DNA by itself, 45 bases read in frame from the first base. This sample is drawn from a study of blood T cell repertoires in COVID-19 (dated by TCRdb to 2020 to 2021). About the study as a whole: Samples covering the acute and convalescent phases of COVID-19 were provided by collaborators in the United States, Italy and Spain. The prospective study material was composed of cDNA or gDNA derived from T cells, B-cell-depleted T cells, or PBMCs. Deeply sampled blood TCRbeta repertoires from subjects exposed to, actively infected with, or recovered from COVID-19 were included in the dataset. The repertoires were released in a freely available public database intended as a resource for research on the immune response to SARS-CoV-2. Samples were obtained from the ongoing ImmuneRACE study (first 160 participants) and from 1,000 to 1,500 subjects provided by 6 global collaborators. Nearly every sample came with metadata listing a de-identified subject ID, COVID-19 status, age in years and sex. Where HLA class I and class II types were available, the types were taken from metadata supplied by the sample provider, not from assay-based typing.

TCRbeta CDR3 regions were amplified from genomic DNA by means of the immunoSEQ Assay, a bias-controlled multiplex PCR. In the source study's methods: The number of nucleated cells in each sample was estimated by amplification of reference gene primers within the assay. Sequence reads were collapsed and filtered to measure the absolute abundance of every unique TCRbeta CDR3 rearrangement. For each sample, productive Simpson clonality was calculated as the square root of Simpson's diversity index across productive rearrangements. In TCRdb, the immuneACCESS table is reduced to in-frame sequences with V and J assigned. These tables do not hold every clone; where another copy was compared, an unresolved V gene accounts for under half, and the others remain unexplained. For V, J and clone size, that table is used; D and trimming come from the DNA. Within this sample are 70,000 to 75,000 clones, with 65% to 80% of them counted one time only. The top ten clonotypes cover more than 20% of the sample.

The full study reports these points: Clinical and demographic metadata were provided uncurated, with the amount varying by source and participant.

Specimen: peripheral blood. This TCR derives from a man aged 55-75 years with active or convalescent COVID-19. The chain joins TRBV6-2 or TRBV6-3 to TRBJ1-1; there is no confident call for the D gene. The bases are TGTGCCAGCAGTTTCGGAACCGCGGGCGAAATTGAAGCTTTCTTT. The resulting protein is CASSFGTAGEIEAFF.